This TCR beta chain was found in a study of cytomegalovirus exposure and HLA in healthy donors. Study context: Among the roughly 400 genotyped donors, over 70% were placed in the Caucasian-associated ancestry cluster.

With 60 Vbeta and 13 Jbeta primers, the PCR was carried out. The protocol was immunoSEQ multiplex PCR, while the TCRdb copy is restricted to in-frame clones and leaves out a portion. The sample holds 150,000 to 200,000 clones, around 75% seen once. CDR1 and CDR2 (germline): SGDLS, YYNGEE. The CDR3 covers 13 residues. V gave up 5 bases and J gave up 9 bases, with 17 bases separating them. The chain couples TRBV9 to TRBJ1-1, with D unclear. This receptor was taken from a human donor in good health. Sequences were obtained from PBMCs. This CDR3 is CASSPAVAAKAFF. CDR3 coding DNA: TGTGCCAGCAGTCCAGCGGTGGCTGCAAAAGCTTTCTTT.